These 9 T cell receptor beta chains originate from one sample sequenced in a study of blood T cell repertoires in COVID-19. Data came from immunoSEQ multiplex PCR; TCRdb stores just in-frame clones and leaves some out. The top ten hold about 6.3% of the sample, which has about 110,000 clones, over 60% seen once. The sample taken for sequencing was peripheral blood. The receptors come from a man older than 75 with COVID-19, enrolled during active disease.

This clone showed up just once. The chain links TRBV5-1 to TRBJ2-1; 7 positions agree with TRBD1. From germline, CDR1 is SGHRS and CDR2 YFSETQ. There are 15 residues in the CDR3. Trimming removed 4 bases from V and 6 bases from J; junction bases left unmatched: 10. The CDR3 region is CASSPGQPAFNEQFF. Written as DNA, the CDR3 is TGCGCCAGCAGCCCGGGACAGCCAGCCTTCAATGAGCAGTTCTTC.

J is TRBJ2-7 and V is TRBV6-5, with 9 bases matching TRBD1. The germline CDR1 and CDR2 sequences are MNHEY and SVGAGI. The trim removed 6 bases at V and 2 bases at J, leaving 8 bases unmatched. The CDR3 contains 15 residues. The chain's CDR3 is CASRYAGTGPYEQYF. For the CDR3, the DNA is TGTGCCAGCAGGTACGCCGGGACAGGGCCCTACGAGCAGTACTTC.

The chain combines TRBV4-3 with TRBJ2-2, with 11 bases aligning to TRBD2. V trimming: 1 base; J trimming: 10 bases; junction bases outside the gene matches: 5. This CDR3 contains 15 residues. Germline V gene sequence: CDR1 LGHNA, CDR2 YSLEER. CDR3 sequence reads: CASSQGTSGWPELFF. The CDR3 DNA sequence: TGCGCCAGCAGCCAAGGGACTAGCGGGTGGCCGGAGCTGTTTTTT.

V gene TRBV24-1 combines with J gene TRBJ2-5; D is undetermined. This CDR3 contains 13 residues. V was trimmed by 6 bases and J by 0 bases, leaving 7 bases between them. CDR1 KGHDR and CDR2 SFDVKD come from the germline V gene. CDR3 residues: CATSHTYQETQYF. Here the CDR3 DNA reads TGTGCCACCAGTCACACGTACCAAGAGACCCAGTACTTC.

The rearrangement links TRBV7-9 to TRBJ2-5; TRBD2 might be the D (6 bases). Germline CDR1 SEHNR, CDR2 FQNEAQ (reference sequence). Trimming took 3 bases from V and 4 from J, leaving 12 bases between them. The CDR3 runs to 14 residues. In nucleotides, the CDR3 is TGTGCCAGCAGCTTTAGGGACTGGGGAGAGACCCAGTACTTC. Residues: CASSFRDWGETQYF.

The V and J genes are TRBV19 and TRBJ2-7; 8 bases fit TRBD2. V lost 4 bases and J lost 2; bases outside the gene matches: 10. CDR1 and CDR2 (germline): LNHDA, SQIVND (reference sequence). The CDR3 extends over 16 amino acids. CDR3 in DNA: TGTGCCAGTAGTAACCCCGGGGGGGACACCGCCTACGAGCAGTACTTC. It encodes CASSNPGGDTAYEQYF.

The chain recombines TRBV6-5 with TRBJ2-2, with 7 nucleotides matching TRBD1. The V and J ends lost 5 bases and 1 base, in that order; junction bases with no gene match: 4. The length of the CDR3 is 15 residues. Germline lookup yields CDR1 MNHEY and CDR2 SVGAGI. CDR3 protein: CASSPPGGNTGELFF. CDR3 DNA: TGTGCCAGCAGTCCCCCAGGGGGGAACACCGGGGAGCTGTTTTTT.

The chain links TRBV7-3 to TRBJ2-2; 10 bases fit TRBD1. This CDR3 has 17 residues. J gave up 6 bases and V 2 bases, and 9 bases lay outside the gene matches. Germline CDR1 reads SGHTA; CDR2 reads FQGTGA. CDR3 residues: CASSLAGTGVGSGELFF. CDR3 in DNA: TGTGCCAGCAGCTTAGCCGGGACAGGGGTTGGATCCGGGGAGCTGTTTTTT. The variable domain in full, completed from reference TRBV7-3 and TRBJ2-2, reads GAGVSQTPSNKVTEKGKYVELRCDPISGHTALYWYRQSLGQGPEFLIYFQGTGAADDSGLPNDRFFAVRPEGSVSTLKIQRTERGDSAVYLCASSLAGTGVGSGELFFGEGSRLTVL.

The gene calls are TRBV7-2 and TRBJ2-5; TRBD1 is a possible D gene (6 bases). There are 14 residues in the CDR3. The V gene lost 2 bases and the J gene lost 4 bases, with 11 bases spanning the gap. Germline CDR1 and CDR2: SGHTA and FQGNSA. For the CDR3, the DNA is TGTGCCAGCAGCTTAACAGGGTCTCGAGAGACCCAGTACTTC. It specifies CASSLTGSRETQYF.